This T cell receptor beta chain was found in a study of human T cells and chemical hapten exposure. TCRdb reprocessed the RACE reads with MiXCR, giving one entry per CDR3 protein. The data contain 73,000 or so distinct CDR3 sequences, 8.5% of them singletons. Time point here: patch test 2, 6 weeks after DPC sensitization. Indicated treatment: therapeutic diphenylcyclopropenone sensitization with weekly scalp DPC. This clonotype was counted only a few times. The CDR3 has 15 amino acids. The J segment lost 1 base and the V segment lost 5 bases, leaving 7 bases of the junction unmatched. Germline lookup yields CDR1 MDHEN and CDR2 SYDVKM.

The chain has TRBV28 and TRBJ1-1; TRBD1 agrees at 7 bases. The source of this sequence is a woman in her 50s with alopecia areata. Some clones in this sample may be carry-over from other donors' samples. The material was whole blood, obtained in connection with sensitization to the hapten diphenylcyclopropenone (DPC). The CDR3 reads CASSRAGTANTEAFF. The CDR3 DNA reads TGTGCCAGCAGTCGTGCCGGGACAGCGAACACTGAAGCTTTCTTT.